The T cell receptor (beta chain) described here comes from a study of T cells in pancreatic ductal adenocarcinoma. Profiled with immunoSEQ multiplex PCR; TCRdb holds only in-frame clones, not every one. Among 7,500 to 9,500 clones listed, over 85% were seen once. A remark on this clone: Its target is not known.

Study results and caveats: Unique clonotypes were around 8-fold more numerous in blood than in tumor. No significant tumor-blood clonality difference; means were about 0.11 and 0.072.

Germline assignment: CDR1 MDHEN and CDR2 SYDVKM. V shed 5 bases and J 5 bases; nucleotides not matched to a gene: 10. The CDR3 extends over 15 amino acids. Selected pancreatic ductal adenocarcinoma patients had undergone surgery without neoadjuvant therapy. The sample taken for sequencing was PBMCs. This sequence originates from a human donor with pancreatic ductal adenocarcinoma. The chain is built from TRBV28 and TRBJ2-5; the match to TRBD2 covers 8 bases. The CDR3 loop reads CASSRRGGRQETQYF. CDR3 bases: TGTGCCAGCAGTCGTCGGGGGGGGCGTCAGGAGACCCAGTACTTC.